This TCR beta chain was profiled in a study of shared clonotypes between healthy human individuals. V lost 2 bases to trimming and J lost 7 bases; unmatched junction nucleotides: 14. Germline values: CDR1 SGHAT, CDR2 FQNNGV. The CDR3 is made up of 18 amino acids. Only CD45RO-negative cells positively selected for CCR7 counted as naive CD8 cells, so terminally differentiated effector memory CD45RA+ cells were excluded. Original data processing: Junction-only immunoSEQ sequences carried no quality scores, so filtering differed. Assay: immunoSEQ multiplex PCR; the TCRdb copy retains only in-frame clones and omits some. V, J and clone size derive from that table, while D and trimming were established from the DNA sequence. Among 800,000 to 950,000 clones listed, roughly 96% were seen once.

The receptor comes from a young man in good health. V usage is TRBV11-2 and J usage is TRBJ2-2; 9 nucleotides match TRBD2. The sample comprised naive CD8+ T cells sorted from blood. CDR3 region: CASSLKLAGTSKGGELFF. The CDR3 DNA follows: TGTGCCAGCAGCTTAAAGCTAGCGGGGACCTCGAAGGGCGGGGAGCTGTTTTTT.